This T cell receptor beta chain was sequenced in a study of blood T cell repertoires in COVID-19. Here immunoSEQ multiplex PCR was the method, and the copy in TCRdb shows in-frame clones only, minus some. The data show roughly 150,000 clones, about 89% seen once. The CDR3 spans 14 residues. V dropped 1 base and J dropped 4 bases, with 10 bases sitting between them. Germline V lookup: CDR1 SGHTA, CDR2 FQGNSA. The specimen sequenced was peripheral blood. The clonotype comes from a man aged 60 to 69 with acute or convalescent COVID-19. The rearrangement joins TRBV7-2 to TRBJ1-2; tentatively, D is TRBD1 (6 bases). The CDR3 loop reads CASSLEQGPYGYTF. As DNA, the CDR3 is TGTGCCAGCAGCTTAGAGCAGGGGCCCTATGGCTACACCTTC.